This is a list of T cell receptor beta chains from one sample in a study of lymphopenia after photon versus proton radiotherapy. This table comes from immunoSEQ multiplex PCR, and its TCRdb copy is limited to in-frame clones, with some not included. The sample yields approximately 170,000 clones, about nine tenths seen once. The sequencing used peripheral blood, collected from a patient treated with photon-based radiotherapy. Receptors were obtained from a man between 45 and 60 years old with gastric cancer. Each CDR3 is given with its conserved first and last residue. D genes are given only for firm matches. Size is omitted from some rows. Given values are once, few, many or a class for expanded clones.

j_call | d_call | clone_size | v_call | cdr3_nt | cdr3_aa
TRBJ1-1 | TRBD1 | few | TRBV5-1 | TGCGCCAGCAGCCAGAGGCAGGGGGACACTGAAGCTTTCTTT | CASSQRQGDTEAFF
TRBJ2-5 | TRBD2 | NA | TRBV2 | TGTGCCAGCAAGTGGACTAGCGCTCAAGAGACCCAGTACTTC | CASKWTSAQETQYF
TRBJ2-3 | NA | NA | TRBV7-8 | TGTGCCAGCAGCTTATGGGGGACTAGCACAGATACGCAGTATTTT | CASSLWGTSTDTQYF
TRBJ1-2 | TRBD1 | NA | TRBV5-6 | TGTGCCAGCAGCTTAGCTAGACAGGGGGCGTTTTATGGCTACACCTTC | CASSLARQGAFYGYTF
TRBJ2-3 | TRBD2 | NA | TRBV7-6 | TGTGCCAGCAGCCTATCGACTAGCGCCAGCACAGATACGCAGTATTTT | CASSLSTSASTDTQYF
TRBJ2-1 | TRBD2 | NA | TRBV5-4 | TGTGCCAGCAGCTTGGGTTTGGGACTAGCGGGAGGGCCCCCCTACAATGAGCAGTTCTTC | CASSLGLGLAGGPPYNEQFF
TRBJ2-7 | TRBD1 | few | TRBV6-6 | TGTGCCAGCAGTTTCCGGGACAGGTATCTCGAGCAGTACTTC | CASSFRDRYLEQYF
TRBJ2-7 | NA | NA | TRBV11-3 | TGTGCCAGCAGCTTATTCTCGGAGACCACCTACGAGCAGTACTTC | CASSLFSETTYEQYF
TRBJ2-5 | NA | NA | TRBV11-3 | TGTGCCAGCAGCTTATGGCTCGAAGAGACCCAGTACTTC | CASSLWLEETQYF
TRBJ1-1 | NA | NA | TRBV7-9 | TGTGCCAGCAGCGAACAGGGGAACACTGAAGCTTTCTTT | CASSEQGNTEAFF
TRBJ2-5 | NA | NA | TRBV19 | TGTGCCAGTAGTATTCTGGGAGAGACCCAGTACTTC | CASSILGETQYF
TRBJ1-2 | TRBD1 | NA | TRBV6-6 | TGTGCCAGCAGTTACCAAGGGACAGGGGTTGATGGCTACACCTTC | CASSYQGTGVDGYTF
TRBJ2-2 | NA | NA | TRBV5-6 | TGTGCCAGCACCCCCCCCCGGGGCGGCACCGGGGAGCTGTTTTTT | CASTPPRGGTGELFF
TRBJ2-7 | TRBD1 | NA | TRBV6-5 | TGTGCCAGCAGTTACCGGGACAGGGGTTCCTACGAGCAGTACTTC | CASSYRDRGSYEQYF
TRBJ2-3 | TRBD1 | NA | TRBV2 | TGTGCCAGCAGTCGGGACAGGGGGTCCACAGATACGCAGTATTTT | CASSRDRGSTDTQYF
TRBJ2-5 | NA | NA | TRBV9 | TGTGCCAGCAGCGTTTCTCTAGGGGGTGAGACCCAGTACTTC | CASSVSLGGETQYF
TRBJ2-1 | TRBD1 | NA | TRBV4-2 | TGTGCCAGCAGCCTCGACAGGGGTGTTGACAATGAGCAGTTCTTC | CASSLDRGVDNEQFF
TRBJ2-5 | NA | NA | TRBV15 | TGTGCCACCAGCAGAGATGGGTTGGAGACCCAGTACTTC | CATSRDGLETQYF
TRBJ2-2 | TRBD2 | NA | TRBV5-1 | TGCGCCAGCAGCTTGGGCGTAGCGGGAGCAAGTGGGGAGCTGTTTTTT | CASSLGVAGASGELFF
TRBJ1-1 | NA | few | TRBV14 | TGTGCCAGCAGCCAAGAACTCTGGGGAGCTTTCTTT | CASSQELWGAFF
TRBJ2-7 | NA | NA | TRBV11-3 | TGTGCCAGCAGCCCGCTCCTCTTC | CASSPLLF
TRBJ2-2 | NA | NA | TRBV11-3 | TGTGCCAGCAGCTCTAAATCCCGCAACGGCGGGGAGCTGTTTTTT | CASSSKSRNGGELFF
TRBJ2-3 | TRBD2 | NA | TRBV29-1 | TGCAGCGTAGGGACTAGCGGGACCACAGATACGCAGTATTTT | CSVGTSGTTDTQYF
TRBJ2-7 | NA | NA | TRBV6-1 | TGTGCCAGCACCCAGCGGAGTGTAACCTACGAGCAGTACTTC | CASTQRSVTYEQYF
TRBJ2-2 | TRBD1 | few | TRBV2 | TGTGCCAGCGCGGGACAGGGGTTCACCGGGGAGCTGTTTTTT | CASAGQGFTGELFF
TRBJ2-2 | TRBD2 | NA | TRBV15 | TGTGCCACCAGCAGTTTAGCGGGCAGCACCGGGGAGCTGTTTTTT | CATSSLAGSTGELFF
TRBJ2-5 | NA | NA | TRBV7-6 | TGTGCCAGCAGCTTATTCTCAACGTACCAAGAGACCCAGTACTTC | CASSLFSTYQETQYF
TRBJ2-7 | TRBD2 | NA | TRBV4-2 | TGTGCCAGCAGCCAAGATTTGTTGCCTAGCGGGAGAGGCGAGCAGTACTTC | CASSQDLLPSGRGEQYF
TRBJ2-2 | TRBD1 | NA | TRBV5-8 | TGTGCCAGCAGCTTAGGCAGGGGGCGAAGCGGGGAGCTGTTTTTT | CASSLGRGRSGELFF
TRBJ1-1 | TRBD1 | NA | TRBV2 | TGTGCCAGCAGCTCTTCCGGGACAGCCCTAGCTTTCTTT | CASSSSGTALAFF
TRBJ2-7 | TRBD1 | NA | TRBV11-2 | TGTGCCAGCAGACGAACAGGGGGCCGAGAGGAGCAGTACTTC | CASRRTGGREEQYF
TRBJ1-3 | NA | NA | TRBV10-2 | TGCGCCAGCAGCAGAGGTCCTGGAAACACCATATATTTT | CASSRGPGNTIYF
TRBJ2-3 | NA | NA | TRBV30 | TGTGCCTGGAGTGTAGCCCTCCCAGGGCTTACAGATACGCAGTATTTT | CAWSVALPGLTDTQYF
TRBJ1-5 | NA | NA | TRBV7-2 | TGTGCCAGCAGCCACGGGGACCGTGGGGGCAATCAGCCCCAGCATTTT | CASSHGDRGGNQPQHF
TRBJ2-3 | NA | NA | TRBV5-1 | TGCGCCAGCAGCTTGCCTAGCCCCAAGGTCGCAGATACGCAGTATTTT | CASSLPSPKVADTQYF
TRBJ2-7 | TRBD1 | NA | TRBV29-1 | TGCAGCGTTACCGGGACAGGGGGCGACGAGCAGTACTTC | CSVTGTGGDEQYF
TRBJ1-5 | TRBD1 | NA | TRBV6-5 | TGTGCCAGCAGGGGACAGGGAAATCAGCCCCAGCATTTT | CASRGQGNQPQHF